A single sample is the source of the 18 T cell receptor beta chains below, sequenced in a study of T cells in Graves' hyperthyroidism and ophthalmopathy. From RNA transcripts, TCR beta CDR3 regions were amplified. In the first-round RT-PCR of the TCR CDR3, the HTBI primer set was used. Each CDR3 protein is one row after TCRdb ran MiXCR on the multiplex PCR reads. The table lists under 250,000 distinct CDR3 sequences, around 26% of them singletons, with around 40% in the top ten. What was sequenced was blood. Receptors originate from a woman between 35 and 50 years old with Graves' ophthalmopathy.

Ten or more counts support this clonotype. CDR3 nucleotides: TGTGCCAGCGGAGGACAGGGTGGGCGAAGCAATCAGCCCCAGCATTTT. Its translation is CASGGQGGRSNQPQHF. The chain is built from TRBV2 and TRBJ1-5; the match to TRBD1 covers 8 bases. Per germline, CDR1 SNHLY and CDR2 FYNNEI. The trim removed 8 bases at V and 1 base at J, leaving 10 bases unmatched. The CDR3 spans 16 residues. Full variable domain (missing parts from reference TRBV2 and TRBJ1-5): EPEVTQTPSHQVTQMGQEVILRCVPISNHLYFYWYRQILGQKVEFLVSFYNNEISEKSEIFDDQFSVERPDGSNFTLKIRSTKLEDSAMYFCASGGQGGRSNQPQHFGDGTRLSIL.

This clonotype was counted at least ten times. This chain connects TRBV19 to TRBJ1-2, with TRBD1 matching 9 bases. Germline CDR1 LNHDA, CDR2 SQIVND (reference sequence). The CDR3 runs 15 residues. Losses at the gene ends were 5 bases for V and 6 bases for J; bases not matched to a gene: 10. The CDR3 here is CASSPRGTGTDGYTF. In DNA, the CDR3 is TGTGCCAGTAGTCCAAGGGGGACAGGGACTGATGGCTACACCTTC.

This clonotype was seen a few times. The chain carries TRBV6-2 or TRBV6-3 and TRBJ1-5; D remains ambiguous. Germline V gene data show CDR1 as MNHEY and CDR2 as SVGEGT. The CDR3 contains 15 residues. The V end was cut by 0 bases, the J end by 1 base, with 7 bases between. In DNA, the CDR3 is TGTGCCAGCAGTTACTCGATTGGAAGCAATCAGCCCCAGCATTTT. This sequence encodes CASSYSIGSNQPQHF.

This clonotype came up many times. This sequence joins TRBV20-1 and TRBJ2-7; D may match TRBD1 or TRBD2 (5 bases each). The CDR3 is 15 residues long. Trimming cost V 2 bases and J 2 bases, with 16 bases left between them. From germline, CDR1 is DFQATT and CDR2 SNEGSKA (reference sequence). CDR3 amino acids: CSARQPGPVTYEQYF. As DNA, the CDR3 is TGCAGTGCTAGACAACCGGGACCGGTGACCTACGAGCAGTACTTC.

This clonotype was seen only a few times. The chain employs TRBV6-2 or TRBV6-3 and TRBJ1-1; D uncertain. The germline V and J ends were trimmed by 0 bases and 6 bases, with 20 bases remaining between them. The germline V gene encodes CDR1 MNHEY and CDR2 SVGEGT. This CDR3 region has 17 residues. The CDR3 sequence is CASSYSMGAGSDAEAFF. The DNA for the CDR3 is TGTGCCAGCAGTTACTCGATGGGAGCTGGGTCGGATGCTGAAGCTTTCTTT.

The chain is built from TRBV6-1 and TRBJ2-2; TRBD2 agrees at 14 bases. This CDR3 contains 16 residues. Trimming removed 5 bases from V and 4 bases from J; junction bases left unmatched: 3. Per germline, CDR1 MNHNS and CDR2 SASEGT. The chain's CDR3 is CASSRGLAGVTGELFF. CDR3 bases: TGTGCCAGCAGTCGGGGACTAGCGGGAGTCACCGGGGAGCTGTTTTTT.

This clonotype was seen at least ten times. This chain links TRBV19 with TRBJ1-2, with 8 bases matching TRBD1. CDR1 LNHDA and CDR2 SQIVND come from the germline V gene (reference sequence). The CDR3 has 15 amino acids. The J segment lost 0 bases and the V segment lost 6 bases, leaving 6 bases of the junction unmatched. The CDR3 bases are TGTGCCAGTAGGCCGGGACAGGCCACTAACTATGGCTACACCTTC. Translating gives CASRPGQATNYGYTF.

The chain combines TRBV20-1 with TRBJ2-1; D gene uncertain. Germline V gives CDR1 DFQATT, CDR2 SNEGSKA (reference sequence). The CDR3 has 15 amino acids. V shed 6 bases and J shed 0 bases, with 15 bases lying between them. CDR3 loop: CSAPTDRSSYNEQFF. In DNA, the CDR3 is TGCAGTGCCCCCACGGACCGGAGCTCCTACAATGAGCAGTTCTTC.

This clonotype was found many times. V is TRBV7-3 and J is TRBJ1-6; D is undetermined. V gave up 5 bases and J gave up 0 bases, with 8 bases separating them. The length of the CDR3 is 15 residues. From germline, CDR1 is SGHTA and CDR2 FQGTGA. The CDR3 reads CASSPTSSYNSPLHF. CDR3 sequence (DNA): TGTGCCAGCAGCCCTACGAGCTCCTATAATTCACCCCTCCACTTT.

This clonotype was observed many times. The V and J genes are TRBV20-1 and TRBJ2-7; 8 bases are shared with TRBD1. Germline CDR1 DFQATT, CDR2 SNEGSKA (reference sequence). The V and J ends lost 6 bases and 3 bases, in that order; junction bases with no gene match: 10. The CDR3 has 14 residues. Here the CDR3 DNA reads TGCAGTGCCCCTTCCGACAGGGGACTCTACGAGCAGTACTTC. The encoded protein is CSAPSDRGLYEQYF.

This clonotype was counted many times. This sequence joins TRBV20-1 and TRBJ1-1, with D tentatively TRBD1 (5 bases). Germline V gene data show CDR1 as DFQATT and CDR2 as SNEGSKA (reference sequence). This CDR3 comprises 14 residues. The V gene lost 0 bases and the J gene lost 1 base, with 9 bases spanning the gap. CDR3 nucleotides: TGCAGTGCTAGAGATGAGGGACGGAACACTGAAGCTTTCTTT. Its protein product is CSARDEGRNTEAFF.

This clonotype showed up many times. V gene TRBV7-2 combines with J gene TRBJ2-2, with D perhaps matching TRBD2 (5 bases). The V end lost 6 bases, the J end lost 3 bases, and 14 bases lay between the germline ends. This CDR3 is built from 15 residues. Germline V gives CDR1 SGHTA, CDR2 FQGNSA. For the CDR3, the DNA is TGTGCCAGCAGGCCCGAGGGCAGCTACACCGGGGAGCTGTTTTTT. Amino acid sequence: CASRPEGSYTGELFF.

Regarding this clonotype: At one end, the junction sequence differs from germline, possibly due to a read error. The chain joins TRBV11-2 to TRBJ1-2; 8 nucleotides align to TRBD1. Germline values: CDR1 SGHAT, CDR2 FQNNGV. The CDR3 is made up of 14 amino acids. The DNA of the CDR3 is TGTGCCAGCAGCATGGGCAGGGGGCGGGATGGCTACATCTTC. Its protein is CASSMGRGRDGYIF.

The chain links TRBV6-1 to TRBJ1-1; a weak D match, TRBD1 (5 bases). The V and J ends lost 6 bases and 5 bases respectively, with 16 bases between them. This CDR3 comprises 14 residues. Germline lookup yields CDR1 MNHNS and CDR2 SASEGT. CDR3: CASSLRGGETEAFF. For the CDR3, the DNA is TGTGCCAGCAGCCTGAGGGGTGGAGAAACTGAAGCTTTCTTT.

This clonotype was recorded at least ten times. This chain uses TRBV28 with TRBJ1-2; the D is unclear. The CDR3 covers 10 residues. Trimming shortened V by 10 bases and J by 4 bases, and 7 bases separated the two germline ends. Germline CDR1 MDHEN, CDR2 SYDVKM. CDR3 in DNA: TGTGCCACTTACAGCTATGGCTACACCTTC. Its protein is CATYSYGYTF.

There are many counts of this clonotype. The DNA of the CDR3 is TGTGCCAGCAGCTTAACGGCTTTAGGGGAGCAGTACTTC. The encoded protein is CASSLTALGEQYF. The V and J genes are TRBV7-3 and TRBJ2-7, with D unclear. The CDR3 is made up of 13 amino acids. The V and J ends lost 0 bases and 7 bases respectively, with 10 bases between them. Germline loops: CDR1 SGHTA, CDR2 FQGTGA.

This clonotype was seen at least ten times. The genes are TRBV10-3 and TRBJ2-3, with TRBD2 as a possible D gene (6 bases). V was trimmed by 5 bases and J by 4 bases, leaving 13 bases between them. Per germline, CDR1 ENHRY and CDR2 SYGVKD. The CDR3 is made up of 14 amino acids. The CDR3 protein is CAISFRGWADTQYF. In nucleotides, the CDR3 is TGTGCCATCAGTTTTCGGGGGTGGGCAGATACGCAGTATTTT.

The table lists this clonotype with many counts. The chain is built from TRBV6-1 and TRBJ2-7; D possibly corresponds to TRBD1 (5 bases). Germline CDR1 is MNHNS and CDR2 is SASEGT. Trimming removed 10 bases at V and 2 bases at J, with 18 bases between. The CDR3 is 14 residues long. The CDR3 sequence: CATKRQTATYEQYF. Written as DNA, the CDR3 is TGTGCCACCAAGAGACAGACAGCCACCTACGAGCAGTACTTC.